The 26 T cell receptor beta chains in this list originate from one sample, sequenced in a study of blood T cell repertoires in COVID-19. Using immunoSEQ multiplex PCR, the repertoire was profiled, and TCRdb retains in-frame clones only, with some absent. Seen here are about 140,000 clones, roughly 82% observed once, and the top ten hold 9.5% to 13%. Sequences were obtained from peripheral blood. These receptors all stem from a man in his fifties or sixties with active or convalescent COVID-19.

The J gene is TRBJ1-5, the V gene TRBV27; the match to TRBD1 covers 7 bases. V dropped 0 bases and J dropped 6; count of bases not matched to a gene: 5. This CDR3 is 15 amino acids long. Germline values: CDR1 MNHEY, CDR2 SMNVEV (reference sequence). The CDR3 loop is CASSLSTAGGQPQHF. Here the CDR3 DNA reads TGTGCCAGCAGTTTATCGACGGCAGGGGGTCAGCCCCAGCATTTT.

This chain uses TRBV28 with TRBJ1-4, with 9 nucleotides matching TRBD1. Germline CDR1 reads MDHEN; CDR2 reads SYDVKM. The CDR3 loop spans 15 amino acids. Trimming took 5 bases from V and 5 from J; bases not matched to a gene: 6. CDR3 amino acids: CASSEFGTGNEKLFF. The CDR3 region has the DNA TGTGCCAGCAGTGAGTTCGGGACAGGGAATGAAAAACTGTTTTTT.

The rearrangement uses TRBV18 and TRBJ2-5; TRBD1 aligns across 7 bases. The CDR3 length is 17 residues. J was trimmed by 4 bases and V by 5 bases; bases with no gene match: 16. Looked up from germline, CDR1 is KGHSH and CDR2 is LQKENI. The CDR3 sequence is CASSAKNPTGFGETQYF. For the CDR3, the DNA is TGTGCCAGCTCAGCGAAGAATCCGACAGGGTTCGGAGAGACCCAGTACTTC.

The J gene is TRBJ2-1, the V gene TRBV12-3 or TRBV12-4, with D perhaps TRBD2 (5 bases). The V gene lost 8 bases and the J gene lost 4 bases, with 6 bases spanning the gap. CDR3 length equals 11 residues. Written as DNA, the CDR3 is TGTGCCAGCCGGGGTTACAATGAGCAGTTCTTC. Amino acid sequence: CASRGYNEQFF.

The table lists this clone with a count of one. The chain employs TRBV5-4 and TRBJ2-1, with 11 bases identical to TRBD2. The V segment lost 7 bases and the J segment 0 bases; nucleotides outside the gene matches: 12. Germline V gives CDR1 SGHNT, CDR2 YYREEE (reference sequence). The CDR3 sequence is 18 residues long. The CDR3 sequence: CASYSAASGGSSYNEQFF. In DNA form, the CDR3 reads TGTGCCAGCTACTCTGCTGCTAGCGGGGGGAGCTCCTACAATGAGCAGTTCTTC.

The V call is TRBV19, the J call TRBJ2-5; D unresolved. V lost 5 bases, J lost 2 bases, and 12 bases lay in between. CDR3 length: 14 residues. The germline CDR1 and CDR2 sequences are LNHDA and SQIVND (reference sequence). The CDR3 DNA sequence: TGTGCCAGTAGTCGCGCAGGATCACAAGAGACCCAGTACTTC. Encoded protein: CASSRAGSQETQYF.

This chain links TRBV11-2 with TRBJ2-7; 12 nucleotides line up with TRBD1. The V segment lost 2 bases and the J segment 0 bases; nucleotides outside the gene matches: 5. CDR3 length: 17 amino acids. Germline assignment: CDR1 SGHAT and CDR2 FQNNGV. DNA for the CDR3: TGTGCCAGCAGCTTAATGGGACAGGGGGCGCTCTCCTACGAGCAGTACTTC. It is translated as CASSLMGQGALSYEQYF. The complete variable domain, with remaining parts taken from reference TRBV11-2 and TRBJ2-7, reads EAGVAQSPRYKIIEKRQSVAFWCNPISGHATLYWYQQILGQGPKLLIQFQNNGVVDDSQLPKDRFSAERLKGVDSTLKIQPAKLEDSAVYLCASSLMGQGALSYEQYFGPGTRLTVT.

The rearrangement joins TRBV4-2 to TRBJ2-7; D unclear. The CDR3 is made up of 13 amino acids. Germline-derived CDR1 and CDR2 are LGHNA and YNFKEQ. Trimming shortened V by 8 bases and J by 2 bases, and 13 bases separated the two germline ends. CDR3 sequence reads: CASGSGNTYEQYF. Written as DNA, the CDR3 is TGTGCCAGCGGGTCAGGCAACACCTACGAGCAGTACTTC.

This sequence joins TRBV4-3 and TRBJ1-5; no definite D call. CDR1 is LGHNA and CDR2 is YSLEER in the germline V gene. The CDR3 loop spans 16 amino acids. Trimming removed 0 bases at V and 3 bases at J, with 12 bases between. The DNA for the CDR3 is TGCGCCAGCAGCCAAGACTTGCAGGAAGCCAATCAGCCCCAGCATTTT. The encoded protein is CASSQDLQEANQPQHF.

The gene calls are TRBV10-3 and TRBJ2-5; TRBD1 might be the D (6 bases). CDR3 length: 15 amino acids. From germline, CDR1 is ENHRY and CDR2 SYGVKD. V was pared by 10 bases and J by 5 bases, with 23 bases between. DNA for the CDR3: TGTGCCACGCTAAGCCCAGGACAGTTGGGGGAGACCCAGTACTTC. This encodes CATLSPGQLGETQYF.

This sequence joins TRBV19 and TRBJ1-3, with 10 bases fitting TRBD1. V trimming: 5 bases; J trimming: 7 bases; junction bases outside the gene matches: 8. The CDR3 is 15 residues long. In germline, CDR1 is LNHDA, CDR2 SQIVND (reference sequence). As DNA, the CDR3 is TGTGCCAGTAGTCCTCCCCCGGGACAGGGGAACACCATATATTTT. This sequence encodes CASSPPPGQGNTIYF.

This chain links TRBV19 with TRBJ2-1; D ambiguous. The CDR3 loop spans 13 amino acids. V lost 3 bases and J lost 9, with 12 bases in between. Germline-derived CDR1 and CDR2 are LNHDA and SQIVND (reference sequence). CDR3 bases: TGTGCCAGTAGTATCTCTCCGAGGAGTGAGCAGTTCTTC. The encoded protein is CASSISPRSEQFF.

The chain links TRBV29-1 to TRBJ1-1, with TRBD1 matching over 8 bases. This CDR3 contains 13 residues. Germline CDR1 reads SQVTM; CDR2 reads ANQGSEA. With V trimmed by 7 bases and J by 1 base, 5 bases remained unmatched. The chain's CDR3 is CSAGTGPNTEAFF. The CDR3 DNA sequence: TGCAGCGCAGGGACAGGCCCGAACACTGAAGCTTTCTTT.

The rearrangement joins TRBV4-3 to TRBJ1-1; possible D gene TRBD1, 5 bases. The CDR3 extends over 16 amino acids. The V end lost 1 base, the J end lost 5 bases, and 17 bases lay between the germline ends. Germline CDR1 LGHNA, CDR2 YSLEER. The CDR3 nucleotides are TGCGCCAGCAGCCAAGCAGGGATTCACGCCGGGACTGAAGCTTTCTTT. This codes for CASSQAGIHAGTEAFF.

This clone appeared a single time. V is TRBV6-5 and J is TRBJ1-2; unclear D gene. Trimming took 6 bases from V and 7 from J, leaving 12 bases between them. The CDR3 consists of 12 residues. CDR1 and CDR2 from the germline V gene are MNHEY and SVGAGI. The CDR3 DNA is TGTGCCAGCAGCTCAAGTCGGAGTGGCTACACCTTC. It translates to CASSSSRSGYTF.

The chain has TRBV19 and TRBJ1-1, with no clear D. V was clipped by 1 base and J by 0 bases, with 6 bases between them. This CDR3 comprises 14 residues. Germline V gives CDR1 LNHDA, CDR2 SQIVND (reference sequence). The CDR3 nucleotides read TGTGCCAGTAGTATAGGGCAGGTGAACACTGAAGCTTTCTTT. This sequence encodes CASSIGQVNTEAFF.

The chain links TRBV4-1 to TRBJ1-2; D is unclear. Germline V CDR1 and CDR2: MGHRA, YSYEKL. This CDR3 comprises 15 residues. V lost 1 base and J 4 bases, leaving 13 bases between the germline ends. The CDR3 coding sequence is TGCGCCAGCAGCCAAGGAGAGGGCCCAGGCTATGGCTACACCTTC. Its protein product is CASSQGEGPGYGYTF.

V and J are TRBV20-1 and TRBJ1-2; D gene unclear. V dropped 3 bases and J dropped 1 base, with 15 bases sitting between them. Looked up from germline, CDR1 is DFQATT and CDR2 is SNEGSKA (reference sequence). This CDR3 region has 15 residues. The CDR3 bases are TGCAGTGCTAGTCTCCACTGGGAGCATAACTATGGCTACACCTTC. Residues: CSASLHWEHNYGYTF.

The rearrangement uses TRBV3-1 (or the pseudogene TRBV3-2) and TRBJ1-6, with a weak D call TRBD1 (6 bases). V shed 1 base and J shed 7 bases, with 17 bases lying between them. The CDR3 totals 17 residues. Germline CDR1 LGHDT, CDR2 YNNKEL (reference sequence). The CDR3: CASSQGSGQSPNSPLHF. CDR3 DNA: TGTGCCAGCAGCCAAGGGTCAGGACAGTCTCCCAATTCACCCCTCCACTTT.

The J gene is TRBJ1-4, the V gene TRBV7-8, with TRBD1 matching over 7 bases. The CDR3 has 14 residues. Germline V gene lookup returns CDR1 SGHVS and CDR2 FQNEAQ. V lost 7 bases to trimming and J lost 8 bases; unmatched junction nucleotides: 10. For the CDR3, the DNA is TGTGCCAGCACCTCGGGACAGCCGGGGGAAAAACTGTTTTTT. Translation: CASTSGQPGEKLFF.

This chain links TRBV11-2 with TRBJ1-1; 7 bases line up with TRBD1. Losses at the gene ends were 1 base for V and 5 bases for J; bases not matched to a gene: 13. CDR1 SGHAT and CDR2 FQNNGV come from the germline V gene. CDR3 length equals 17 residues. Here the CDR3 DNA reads TGTGCCAGCAGCTTAGCGAGCCAGGGGGATGGGTGGACTGAAGCTTTCTTT. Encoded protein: CASSLASQGDGWTEAFF.

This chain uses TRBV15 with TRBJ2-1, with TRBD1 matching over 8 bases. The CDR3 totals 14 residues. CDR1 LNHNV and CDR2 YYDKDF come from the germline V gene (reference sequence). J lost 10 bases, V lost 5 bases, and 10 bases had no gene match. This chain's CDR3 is CATSGRETGEEQFF. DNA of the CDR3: TGTGCCACCAGCGGACGAGAGACAGGGGAAGAGCAGTTCTTC.

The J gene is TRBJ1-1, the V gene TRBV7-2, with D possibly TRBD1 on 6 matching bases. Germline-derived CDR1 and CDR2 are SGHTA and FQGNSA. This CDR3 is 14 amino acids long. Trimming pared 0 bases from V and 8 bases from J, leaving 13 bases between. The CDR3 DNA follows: TGTGCCAGCAGCTTAGCAGCGGGGGCGGGCGAAGCTTTCTTT. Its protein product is CASSLAAGAGEAFF. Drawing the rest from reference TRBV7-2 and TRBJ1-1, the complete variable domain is GAGVSQSPSNKVTEKGKDVELRCDPISGHTALYWYRQSLGQGLEFLIYFQGNSAPDKSGLPSDRFSAERTGGSVSTLTIQRTQQEDSAVYLCASSLAAGAGEAFFGQGTRLTVV.

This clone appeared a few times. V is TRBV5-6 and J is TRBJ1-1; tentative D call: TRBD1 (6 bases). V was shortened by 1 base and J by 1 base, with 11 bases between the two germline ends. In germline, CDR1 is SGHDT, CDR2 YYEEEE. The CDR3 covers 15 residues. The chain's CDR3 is CASSLYPGENTEAFF. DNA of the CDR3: TGTGCCAGCAGCTTGTATCCAGGGGAGAACACTGAAGCTTTCTTT.

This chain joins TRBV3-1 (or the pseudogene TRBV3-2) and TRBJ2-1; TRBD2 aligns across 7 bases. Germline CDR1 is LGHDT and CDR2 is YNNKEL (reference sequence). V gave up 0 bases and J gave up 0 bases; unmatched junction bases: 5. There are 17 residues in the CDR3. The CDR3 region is CASSQEVRGFSYNEQFF. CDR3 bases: TGTGCCAGCAGCCAAGAAGTGCGGGGGTTCTCCTACAATGAGCAGTTCTTC.

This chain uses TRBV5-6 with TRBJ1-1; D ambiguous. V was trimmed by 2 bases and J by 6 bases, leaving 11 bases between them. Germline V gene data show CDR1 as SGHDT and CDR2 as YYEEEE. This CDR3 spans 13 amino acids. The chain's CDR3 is CASSFGRLPEAFF. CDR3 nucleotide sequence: TGTGCCAGCAGCTTCGGCAGGTTGCCTGAAGCTTTCTTT.